This is a list of T cell receptor beta chains from one sample in a study of T cell changes during pregnancy in multiple sclerosis. TCRdb keeps only in-frame clones here, not all; method: immunoSEQ multiplex PCR. The sample lists approximately 80,000 clones, 80% to 95% occurring once. Specimen: peripheral blood, collected in the second trimester of pregnancy. The receptors were sampled from a female donor in good health, enrolled as a control in a pregnancy study. The CDR3 runs from the conserved cysteine through the conserved F or W.

cdr3_aa j_call v_call
CASSFSGYGYTF TRBJ1-2 TRBV11-2
CASSPRLAPTRTDTQYF TRBJ2-3 TRBV7-6
CARSPASTQETQYF TRBJ2-5 TRBV5-3
CASSFDNRPGSEKLFF TRBJ1-4 TRBV7-9
CASSPGRGGSETQYF TRBJ2-5 TRBV4-2
CASTQGENTEAFF TRBJ1-1 TRBV5-6
CASSFGQLRDTQYF TRBJ2-3 TRBV7-9
CASSSGGSSTDTQYF TRBJ2-3 TRBV4-2
CASSFFGTGINQPQHF TRBJ1-5 TRBV5-5
CASSPTGDEQYF TRBJ2-7 TRBV5-1
CASSAQAGYNYGYTF TRBJ1-2 TRBV6-1
CASSPKRGKDYNEQFF TRBJ2-1 TRBV5-4
CASSTEQGRPFF TRBJ1-1 TRBV7-9
CASSSTAGSGANVLTF TRBJ2-6 TRBV2
CAWSVTVRGSLYGYTF TRBJ1-2 TRBV30
CASSLVSTTDTQYF TRBJ2-3 TRBV11-3
CASSPPGHYGYTF TRBJ1-2 TRBV18